The entry below gives a single T cell receptor beta chain sequence along with its context. The sample is drawn from a study of T cells in Graves' hyperthyroidism and ophthalmopathy. RNA transcripts served as the template for amplifying TCR beta CDR3 regions. The HTBI primer set drove a first-round RT-PCR of the TCR CDR3. TCRdb reanalysed the multiplex PCR reads using MiXCR and keeps one entry per CDR3 protein. The data hold over 400,000 distinct CDR3 sequences, with over 12% observed a single time. In germline, CDR1 is KGHSH, CDR2 LQKENI. Losses at the gene ends were 6 bases for V and 5 bases for J; bases not matched to a gene: 12. This CDR3 has 15 residues.

The V call is TRBV18, the J call TRBJ1-2, with 7 bases lining up with TRBD1. The sequenced sample consisted of blood. The sequence came from a man between 18 and 29 years old with Graves' ophthalmopathy. The CDR3 sequence is CASSHDTRDRYGYTF. The CDR3, as DNA: TGTGCCAGCTCGCACGATACCCGGGACAGATATGGCTACACCTTC.